This TCR beta chain comes out of a study of blood T cell repertoires in COVID-19. Study-wide context: The origin of the acute and convalescent COVID-19 samples was the United States, Italy and Spain. T cells, B-cell-depleted T cells, or PBMCs provided the cDNA or gDNA that served as material.

This CDR3 region has 17 residues. The V and J ends lost 5 bases and 4 bases, in that order; junction bases with no gene match: 10. Germline V gene lookup returns CDR1 LNHDA and CDR2 SQIVND (reference sequence). Original data processing: From reference gene primer amplification, estimates of nucleated cell counts were derived. Generated by immunoSEQ multiplex PCR, the TCRdb table keeps only in-frame clones and is missing some. V and J calls and clone size are given by that table; D and trimming were obtained from the DNA. This table holds about 140,000 clones, over 80% found once. The V and J genes are TRBV19 and TRBJ2-7, with 14 nucleotides matching TRBD2. The receptor comes from a man in his 60s with active or convalescent COVID-19. Sequencing was done on a sample of peripheral blood. The CDR3, as DNA: TGTGCCAGTAGTTTACGGACTAGCGGGAGGAGCAGTTACGAGCAGTACTTC. Protein: CASSLRTSGRSSYEQYF.